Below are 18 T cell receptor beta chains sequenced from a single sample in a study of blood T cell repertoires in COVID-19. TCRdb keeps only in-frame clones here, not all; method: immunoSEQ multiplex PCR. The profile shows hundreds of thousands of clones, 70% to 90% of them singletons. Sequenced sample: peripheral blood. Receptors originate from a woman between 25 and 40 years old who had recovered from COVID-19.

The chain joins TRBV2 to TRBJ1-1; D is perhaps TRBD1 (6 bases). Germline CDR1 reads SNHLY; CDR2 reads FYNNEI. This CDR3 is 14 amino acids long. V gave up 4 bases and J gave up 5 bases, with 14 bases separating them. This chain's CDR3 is CASSGPPRGTEAFF. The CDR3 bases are TGTGCCAGCAGTGGACCCCCAAGGGGGACTGAAGCTTTCTTT.

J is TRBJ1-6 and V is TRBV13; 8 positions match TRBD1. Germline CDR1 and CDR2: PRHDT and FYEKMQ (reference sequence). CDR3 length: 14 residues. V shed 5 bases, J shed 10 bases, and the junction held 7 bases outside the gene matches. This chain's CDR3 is CASSTTGDGSPLHF. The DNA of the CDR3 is TGTGCCAGCAGCACGACAGGGGATGGCTCACCCCTCCACTTT.

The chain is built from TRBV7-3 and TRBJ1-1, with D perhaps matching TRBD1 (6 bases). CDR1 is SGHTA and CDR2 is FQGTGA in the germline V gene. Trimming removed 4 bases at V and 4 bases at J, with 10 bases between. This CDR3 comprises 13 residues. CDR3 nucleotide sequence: TGTGCCAGCAGCTCCTCAGGGGCCACTGAAGCTTTCTTT. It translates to CASSSSGATEAFF. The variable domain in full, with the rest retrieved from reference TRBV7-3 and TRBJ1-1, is GAGVSQTPSNKVTEKGKYVELRCDPISGHTALYWYRQSLGQGPEFLIYFQGTGAADDSGLPNDRFFAVRPEGSVSTLKIQRTERGDSAVYLCASSSSGATEAFFGQGTRLTVV.

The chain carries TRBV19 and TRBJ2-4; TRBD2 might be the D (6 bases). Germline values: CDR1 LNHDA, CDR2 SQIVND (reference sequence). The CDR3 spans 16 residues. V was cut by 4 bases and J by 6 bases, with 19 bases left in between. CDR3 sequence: CASSTSASYGRNIQYF. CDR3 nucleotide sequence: TGTGCCAGTAGTACCAGCGCTTCATACGGGAGAAACATTCAGTACTTC.

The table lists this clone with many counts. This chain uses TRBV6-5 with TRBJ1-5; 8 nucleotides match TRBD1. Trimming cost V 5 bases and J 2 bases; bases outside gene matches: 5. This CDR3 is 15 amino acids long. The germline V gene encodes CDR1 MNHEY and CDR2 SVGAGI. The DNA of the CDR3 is TGTGCCAGCAGTCAGGGGGCGCACGGCAATCAGCCCCAGCATTTT. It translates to CASSQGAHGNQPQHF.

CDR3 nucleotides: TGTGCCAGCAGCCCCACCGCACAGGGAAACTATGGCTACACCTTC. It specifies CASSPTAQGNYGYTF. The chain recombines TRBV7-2 with TRBJ1-2, with a possible D match to TRBD1 (6 bases). CDR3 length equals 15 residues. Trimming left V 5 bases short and J 2 bases short, with 15 bases between. Germline CDR1 reads SGHTA; CDR2 reads FQGNSA.

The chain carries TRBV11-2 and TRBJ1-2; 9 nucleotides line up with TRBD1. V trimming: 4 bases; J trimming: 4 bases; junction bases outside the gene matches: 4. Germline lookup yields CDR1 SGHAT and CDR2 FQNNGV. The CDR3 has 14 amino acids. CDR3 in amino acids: CASSSGTGSYGYTF. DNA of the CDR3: TGTGCCAGCAGCTCGGGGACAGGGTCCTATGGCTACACCTTC.

As DNA, the CDR3 is TGTGCCAGCAGTTCCCCCGGGAGTCGAGATGAAAAACTGTTTTTT. Its protein product is CASSSPGSRDEKLFF. V and J are TRBV6-6 and TRBJ1-4; D gene ambiguous. Per the germline V gene, CDR1 is MNHNY and CDR2 is SVGAGI (reference sequence). The CDR3 spans 15 residues. Between the trimmed V and J ends, which lost 4 bases and 6 bases, there was a span of 15 bases.

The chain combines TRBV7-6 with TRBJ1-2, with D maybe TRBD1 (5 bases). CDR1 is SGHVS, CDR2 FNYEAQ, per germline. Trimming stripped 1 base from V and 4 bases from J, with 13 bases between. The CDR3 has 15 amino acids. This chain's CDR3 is CASSLGGRFSYGYTF. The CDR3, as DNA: TGTGCCAGCAGCTTAGGGGGCAGATTTTCCTATGGCTACACCTTC.

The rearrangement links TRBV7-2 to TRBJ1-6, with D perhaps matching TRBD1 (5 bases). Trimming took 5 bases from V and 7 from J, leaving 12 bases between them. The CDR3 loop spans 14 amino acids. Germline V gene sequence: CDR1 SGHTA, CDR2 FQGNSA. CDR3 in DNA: TGTGCCAGCAGCCCCGGGACTCCGAATTCACCCCTCCACTTT. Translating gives CASSPGTPNSPLHF.

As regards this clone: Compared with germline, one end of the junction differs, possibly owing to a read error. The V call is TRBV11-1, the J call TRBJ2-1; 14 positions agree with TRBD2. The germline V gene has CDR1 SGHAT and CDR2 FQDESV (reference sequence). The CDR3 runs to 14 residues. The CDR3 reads CASTPKTSGGGLVF. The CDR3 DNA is TGTGCCAGCACCCCCAAGACTAGCGGGGGGGGCCTGGTCTTC. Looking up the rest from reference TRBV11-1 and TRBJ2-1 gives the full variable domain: EAEVAQSPRYKITEKSQAVAFWCDPISGHATLYWYRQILGQGPELLVQFQDESVVDDSQLPKDRFSAERLKGVDSTLKIQPAELGDSAMYLCASTPKTSGGGLVFGPGTRLTVL.

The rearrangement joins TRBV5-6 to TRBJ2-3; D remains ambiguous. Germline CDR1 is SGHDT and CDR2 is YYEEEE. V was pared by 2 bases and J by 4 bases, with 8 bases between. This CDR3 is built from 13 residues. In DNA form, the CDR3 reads TGTGCCAGCAGCTTCTTACAGTCAGATACGCAGTATTTT. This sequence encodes CASSFLQSDTQYF.

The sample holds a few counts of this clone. CDR3 sequence reads: CASSQRGQGASGNTIYF. In DNA form, the CDR3 reads TGTGCCAGCAGCCAGAGGGGACAGGGGGCCTCTGGAAACACCATATATTTT. The rearrangement joins TRBV4-2 to TRBJ1-3; 12 nucleotides agree with TRBD1. J was trimmed by 0 bases and V by 3 bases; bases with no gene match: 3. CDR1 and CDR2 (germline): LGHNA, YNFKEQ. The CDR3 extends over 17 amino acids.

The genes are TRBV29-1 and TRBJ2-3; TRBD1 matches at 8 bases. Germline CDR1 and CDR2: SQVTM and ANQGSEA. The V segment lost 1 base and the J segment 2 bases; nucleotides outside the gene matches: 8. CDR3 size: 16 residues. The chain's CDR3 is CSVEGRDRIYTDTQYF. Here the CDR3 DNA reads TGCAGCGTTGAAGGCCGGGACAGGATTTACACAGATACGCAGTATTTT.

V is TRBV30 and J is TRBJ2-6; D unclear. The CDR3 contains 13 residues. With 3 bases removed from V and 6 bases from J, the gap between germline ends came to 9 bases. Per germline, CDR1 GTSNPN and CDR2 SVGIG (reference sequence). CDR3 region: CAWRLGKANVLTF. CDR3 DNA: TGTGCCTGGAGACTGGGCAAGGCCAACGTCCTGACTTTC.

CDR3 protein: CASSTGYRREQYF. CDR3 DNA: TGTGCCAGCAGCACAGGGTATCGGCGCGAGCAGTACTTC. J is TRBJ2-7 and V is TRBV7-9, with a possible D match to TRBD1 (6 bases). The V end lost 5 bases, the J end lost 6 bases, and 14 bases lay between the germline ends. The germline V gene encodes CDR1 SEHNR and CDR2 FQNEAQ (reference sequence). This CDR3 comprises 13 residues.

CDR3: CASSVTGGLNEQFF. CDR3 nucleotides: TGTGCCAGCAGCGTCACGGGGGGGCTGAATGAGCAGTTCTTC. This chain joins TRBV9 and TRBJ2-1, with 8 bases that match TRBD2. The germline CDR1 and CDR2 sequences are SGDLS and YYNGEE. With 2 bases clipped from V and 7 bases from J, the junction kept 5 bases outside the gene matches. CDR3 length equals 14 residues.

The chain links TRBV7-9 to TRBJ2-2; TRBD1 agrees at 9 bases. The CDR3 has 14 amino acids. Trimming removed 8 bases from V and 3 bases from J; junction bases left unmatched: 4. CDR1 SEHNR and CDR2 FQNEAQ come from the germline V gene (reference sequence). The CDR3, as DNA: TGTGCCAGCGCAGACAGGGGGGACACCGGGGAGCTGTTTTTT. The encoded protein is CASADRGDTGELFF.